This T cell receptor (beta chain) was sequenced in a study of T cells in localized non-small cell lung cancer. This CDR3 comprises 15 residues. Trimming removed 4 bases at V and 2 bases at J, with 14 bases between. Germline-derived CDR1 and CDR2 are LGHNA and YNFKEQ. Whole-study findings and limits: There was higher T cell clonality in uninvolved adjacent lung than in tumor, and it was highest there.

Concerning this clone itself: As yet, its antigen is unknown.

Assay: immunoSEQ multiplex PCR; the TCRdb copy retains only in-frame clones and omits some. Counted here are roughly 76,000 clones, around 80% occurring once; the ten biggest clones make up under 25%. The TCR comes from a man aged 40 to 70 with stage II squamous cell lung carcinoma. The material was PBMCs, obtained before any cancer treatment. The chain carries TRBV4-2 and TRBJ2-5; D uncertain. The CDR3 sequence is CASSPKGSLQETQYF. DNA of the CDR3: TGTGCCAGCAGCCCAAAGGGAAGTCTTCAAGAGACCCAGTACTTC.